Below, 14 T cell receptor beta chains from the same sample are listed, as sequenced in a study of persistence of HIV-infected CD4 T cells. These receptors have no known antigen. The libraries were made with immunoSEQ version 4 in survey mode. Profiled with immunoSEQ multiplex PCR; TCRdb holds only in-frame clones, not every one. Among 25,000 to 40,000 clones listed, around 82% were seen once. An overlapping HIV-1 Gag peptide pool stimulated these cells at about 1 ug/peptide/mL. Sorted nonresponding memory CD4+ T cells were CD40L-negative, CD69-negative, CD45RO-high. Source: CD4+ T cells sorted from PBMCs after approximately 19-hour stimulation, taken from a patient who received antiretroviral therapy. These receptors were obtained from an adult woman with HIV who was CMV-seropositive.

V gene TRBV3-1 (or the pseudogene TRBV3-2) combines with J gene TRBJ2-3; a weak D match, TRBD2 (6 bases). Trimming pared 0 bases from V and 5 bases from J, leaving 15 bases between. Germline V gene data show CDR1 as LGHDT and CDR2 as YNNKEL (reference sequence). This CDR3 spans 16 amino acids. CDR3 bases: TGTGCCAGCAGCCAAGATTTCCCACTAGCAGGAGATACGCAGTATTTT. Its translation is CASSQDFPLAGDTQYF.

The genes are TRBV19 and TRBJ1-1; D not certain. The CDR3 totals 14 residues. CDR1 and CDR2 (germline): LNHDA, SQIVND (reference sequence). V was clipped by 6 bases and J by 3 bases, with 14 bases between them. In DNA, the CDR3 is TGTGCCAGTAGGCGACACTTAATGGACACTGAAGCTTTCTTT. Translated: CASRRHLMDTEAFF.

The CDR3: CASSLVAGGIISEQFF. CDR3 sequence (DNA): TGTGCCAGCAGCTTGGTGGCGGGAGGTATAATTAGTGAGCAGTTCTTC. V is TRBV5-6 and J is TRBJ2-1; TRBD2 matches 8 bases. The V gene's germline CDR1 is SGHDT and CDR2 YYEEEE. The V gene end was trimmed by 0 bases and the J gene end by 9 bases; junction bases not matched to a gene: 11. The CDR3 has 16 amino acids.

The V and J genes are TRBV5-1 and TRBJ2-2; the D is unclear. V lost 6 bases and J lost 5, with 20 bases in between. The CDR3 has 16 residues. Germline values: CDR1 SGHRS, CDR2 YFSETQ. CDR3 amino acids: CASTPEGPSRTGELFF. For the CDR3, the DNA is TGCGCCAGCACCCCGGAAGGCCCGTCGAGGACCGGGGAGCTGTTTTTT.

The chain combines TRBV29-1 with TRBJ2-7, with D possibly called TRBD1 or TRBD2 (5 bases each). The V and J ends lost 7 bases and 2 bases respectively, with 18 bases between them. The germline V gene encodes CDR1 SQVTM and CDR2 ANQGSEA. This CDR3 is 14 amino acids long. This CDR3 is CSGGTSTRAYEQYF. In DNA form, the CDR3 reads TGCAGCGGGGGGACCTCGACGAGGGCCTACGAGCAGTACTTC.

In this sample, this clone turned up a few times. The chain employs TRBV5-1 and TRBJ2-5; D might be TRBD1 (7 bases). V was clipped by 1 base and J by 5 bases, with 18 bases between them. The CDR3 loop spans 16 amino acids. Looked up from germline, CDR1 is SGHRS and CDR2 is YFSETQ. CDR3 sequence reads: CASSLRQGGSRETQYF. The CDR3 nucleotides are TGCGCCAGCAGCTTGCGGCAGGGGGGTTCTCGGGAGACCCAGTACTTC.

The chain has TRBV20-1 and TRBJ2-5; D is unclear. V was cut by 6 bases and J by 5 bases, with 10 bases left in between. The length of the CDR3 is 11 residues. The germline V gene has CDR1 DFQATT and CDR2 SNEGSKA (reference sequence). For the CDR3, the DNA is TGCAGTGCCGAACCACAGGAGACCCAGTACTTC. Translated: CSAEPQETQYF.

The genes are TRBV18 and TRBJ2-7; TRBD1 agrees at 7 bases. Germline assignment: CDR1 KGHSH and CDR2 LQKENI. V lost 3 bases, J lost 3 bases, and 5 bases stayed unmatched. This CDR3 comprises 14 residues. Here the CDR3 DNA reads TGTGCCAGCTCACCGAGACAGGGATTCTACGAGCAGTACTTC. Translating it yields CASSPRQGFYEQYF.

The CDR3: CSAREGPEAFF. The CDR3 DNA is TGCAGTGCTAGAGAGGGGCCTGAAGCTTTCTTT. The chain employs TRBV20-1 and TRBJ1-1; weak D call: TRBD1 (5 bases). V was pared by 0 bases and J by 6 bases, with 5 bases between. The CDR3 totals 11 residues. From germline, CDR1 is DFQATT and CDR2 SNEGSKA (reference sequence).

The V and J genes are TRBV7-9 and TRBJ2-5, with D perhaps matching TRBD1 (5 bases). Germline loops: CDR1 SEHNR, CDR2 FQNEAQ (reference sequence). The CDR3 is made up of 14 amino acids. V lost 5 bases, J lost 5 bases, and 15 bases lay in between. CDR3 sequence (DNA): TGTGCCAGCAGCCCCAGGGCTAGAGGCGAGACCCAGTACTTC. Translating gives CASSPRARGETQYF. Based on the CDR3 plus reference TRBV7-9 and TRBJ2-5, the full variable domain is DTGVSQNPRHKITKRGQNVTFRCDPISEHNRLYWYRQTLGQGPEFLTYFQNEAQLEKSRLLSDRFSAERPKGSFSTLEIQRTEQGDSAMYLCASSPRARGETQYFGPGTRLLVL.

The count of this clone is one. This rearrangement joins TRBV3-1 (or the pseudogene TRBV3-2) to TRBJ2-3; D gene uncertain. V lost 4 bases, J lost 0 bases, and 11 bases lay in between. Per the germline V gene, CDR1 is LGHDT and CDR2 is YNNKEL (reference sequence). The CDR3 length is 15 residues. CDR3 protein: CASSRGQASTDTQYF. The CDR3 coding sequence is TGTGCCAGCAGCCGTGGGCAGGCTAGCACAGATACGCAGTATTTT.

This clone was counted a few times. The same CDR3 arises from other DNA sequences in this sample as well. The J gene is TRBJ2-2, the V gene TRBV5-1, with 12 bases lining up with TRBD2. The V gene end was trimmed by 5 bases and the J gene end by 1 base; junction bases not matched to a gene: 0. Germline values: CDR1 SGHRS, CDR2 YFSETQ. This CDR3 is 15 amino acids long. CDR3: CASRLAGGNTGELFF. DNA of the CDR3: TGCGCCAGCAGACTAGCGGGGGGGAACACCGGGGAGCTGTTTTTT.

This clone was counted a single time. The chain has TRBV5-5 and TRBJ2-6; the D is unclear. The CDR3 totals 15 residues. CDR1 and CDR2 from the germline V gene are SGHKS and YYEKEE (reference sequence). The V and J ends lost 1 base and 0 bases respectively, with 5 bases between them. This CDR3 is CASSLIYSGANVLTF. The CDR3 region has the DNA TGTGCCAGCAGCTTGATTTACTCTGGGGCCAACGTCCTGACTTTC.

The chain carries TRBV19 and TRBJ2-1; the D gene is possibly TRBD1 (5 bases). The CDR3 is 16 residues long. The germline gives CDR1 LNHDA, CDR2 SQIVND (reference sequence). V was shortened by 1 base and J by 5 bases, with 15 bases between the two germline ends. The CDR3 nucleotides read TGTGCCAGTAGTATAGTGGGGATCAGGGAAAACAATGAGCAGTTCTTC. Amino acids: CASSIVGIRENNEQFF.